Given below is one T cell receptor (beta chain) in context. Its target is not known. These data belong to a study of T cell responses to AZD1222 COVID-19 vaccine. Sequencing was performed with immunoSEQ multiplex PCR; in TCRdb, only in-frame clones are kept and a portion is missing. The table includes 120,000 or so clones, approximately 88% detected once. Notes on the study in general: The breadth and depth of Spike-specific TCRs increased once two AZD1222 doses had been given. Only a handful of AZD1222 recipients tested seropositive at baseline. Donors skewed white British and female; clonal diversity was possibly underestimated.

The V segment lost 7 bases and the J segment 4 bases; nucleotides outside the gene matches: 9. The CDR3 has 15 amino acids. The germline V gene encodes CDR1 MRHNA and CDR2 SNTAGT. The specimen was peripheral blood, collected on day 0 of AZD1222 vaccination. This clonotype was obtained from an adult in good health. The V call is TRBV6-4, the J call TRBJ2-1; TRBD1 aligns across 8 bases. The CDR3 loop reads CASKQTGASYNEQFF. CDR3 DNA: TGTGCCAGCAAGCAGACAGGGGCGTCTTACAATGAGCAGTTCTTC.